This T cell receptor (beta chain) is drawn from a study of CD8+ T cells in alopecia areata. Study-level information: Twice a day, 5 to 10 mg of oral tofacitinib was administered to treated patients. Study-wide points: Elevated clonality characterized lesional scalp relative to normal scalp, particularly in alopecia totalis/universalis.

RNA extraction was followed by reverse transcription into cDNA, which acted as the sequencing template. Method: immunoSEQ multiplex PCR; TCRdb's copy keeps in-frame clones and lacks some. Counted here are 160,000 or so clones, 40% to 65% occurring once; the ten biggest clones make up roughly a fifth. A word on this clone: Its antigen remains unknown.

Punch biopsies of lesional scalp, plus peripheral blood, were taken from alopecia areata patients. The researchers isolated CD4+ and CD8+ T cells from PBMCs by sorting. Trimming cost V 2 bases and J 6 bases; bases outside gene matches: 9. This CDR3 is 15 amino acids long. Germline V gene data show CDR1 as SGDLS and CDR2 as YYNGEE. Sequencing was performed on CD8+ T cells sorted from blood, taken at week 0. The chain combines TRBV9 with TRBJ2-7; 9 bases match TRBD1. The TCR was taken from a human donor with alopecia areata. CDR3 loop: CASSVSGTGTIEQYF. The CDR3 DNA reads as TGTGCCAGCAGCGTTTCCGGGACAGGGACAATCGAGCAGTACTTC. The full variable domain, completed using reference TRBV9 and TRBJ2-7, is DSGVTQTPKHLITATGQRVTLRCSPRSGDLSVYWYQQSLDQGLQFLIQYYNGEERAKGNILERFSAQQFPDLHSELNLSSLELGDSALYFCASSVSGTGTIEQYFGPGTRLTVT.